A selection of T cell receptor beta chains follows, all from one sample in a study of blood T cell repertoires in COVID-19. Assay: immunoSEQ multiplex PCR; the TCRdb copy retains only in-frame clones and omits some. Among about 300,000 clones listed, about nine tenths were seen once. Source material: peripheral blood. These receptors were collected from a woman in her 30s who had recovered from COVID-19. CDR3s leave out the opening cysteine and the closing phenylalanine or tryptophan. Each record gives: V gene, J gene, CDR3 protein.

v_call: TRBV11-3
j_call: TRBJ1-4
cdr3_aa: ASSRGVNEKLF

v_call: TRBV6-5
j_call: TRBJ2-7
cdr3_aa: ASILAGGREQY

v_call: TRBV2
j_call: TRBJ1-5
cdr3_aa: ASSDGGREPQH

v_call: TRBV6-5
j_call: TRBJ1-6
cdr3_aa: ASTAGTANSPLH

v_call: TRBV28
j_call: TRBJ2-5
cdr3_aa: AAQGAETQY

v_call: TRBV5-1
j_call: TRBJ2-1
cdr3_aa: ASSLALQARSDEQF

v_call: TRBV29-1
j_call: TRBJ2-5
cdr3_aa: SVGRVTSGQETQY

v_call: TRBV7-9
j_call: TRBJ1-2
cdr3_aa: ASSSPAPRDYGYT

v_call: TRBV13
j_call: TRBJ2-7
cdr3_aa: ASSLGPGGLEQY

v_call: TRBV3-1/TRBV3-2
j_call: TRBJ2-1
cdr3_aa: ASSPSSGGGAFYNEQF

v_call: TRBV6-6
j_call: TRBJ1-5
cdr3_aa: ASSATGGAGNQPQH

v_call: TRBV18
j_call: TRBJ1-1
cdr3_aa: ASSPLRGTGRVTEAF

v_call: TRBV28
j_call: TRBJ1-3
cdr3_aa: ASSPADRAGNTIY

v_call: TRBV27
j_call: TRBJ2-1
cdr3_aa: ASSSLGDNEQF

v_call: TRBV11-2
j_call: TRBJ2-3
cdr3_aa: ASSLDLGLAGTDTQY